One sample yielded the 27 T cell receptor beta chains listed below, sequenced in a study of multiple sclerosis patients with progressive multifocal leukoencephalopathy. TCRdb's copy holds only in-frame clones and misses some; the assay was immunoSEQ multiplex PCR. The data show 29,000 or so clones, roughly 89% seen once. The sample's time point: 6 months of natalizumab therapy. The sample consisted of PBMCs, taken from a patient treated with natalizumab. The receptor set was obtained from a human donor with multiple sclerosis.

To note about this clone: The sample contains more than one DNA sequence encoding this CDR3. The genes are TRBV2 and TRBJ2-1, with D possibly TRBD2 on 6 matching bases. CDR1 and CDR2 from the germline V gene are SNHLY and FYNNEI. The CDR3 sequence is 15 residues long. The ends were cut back, 4 bases at V and 5 bases at J, with 15 bases in the middle. The CDR3, as DNA: TGTGCCAGCAGTGCCCTGGCGGGACGGAACAATGAGCAGTTCTTC. As protein: CASSALAGRNNEQFF. The whole variable domain, filled in from reference TRBV2 and TRBJ2-1, reads EPEVTQTPSHQVTQMGQEVILRCVPISNHLYFYWYRQILGQKVEFLVSFYNNEISEKSEIFDDQFSVERPDGSNFTLKIRSTKLEDSAMYFCASSALAGRNNEQFFGPGTRLTVL.

The V call is TRBV6-9, the J call TRBJ2-1; 7 nucleotides agree with TRBD2. The germline gives CDR1 MNHGY, CDR2 SVAAGI. There are 16 residues in the CDR3. V shed 0 bases and J 9 bases; nucleotides not matched to a gene: 11. CDR3 in DNA: TGTGCCAGCAGTTATTCGGGGGGAGGGCCGGGGCGTGAGCAGTTCTTC. It is translated as CASSYSGGGPGREQFF.

V usage is TRBV28 and J usage is TRBJ1-4, with D hard to call. V lost 10 bases and J lost 6, with 12 bases in between. The CDR3 contains 12 residues. The germline V gene has CDR1 MDHEN and CDR2 SYDVKM. In nucleotides, the CDR3 is TGTGCCACTTACGACCGGTATGAAAAACTGTTTTTT. As protein: CATYDRYEKLFF.

This clone has just one count. The V and J genes are TRBV6-6 and TRBJ2-2; maybe TRBD2 (5 bases). Trimming shortened V by 7 bases and J by 2 bases, and 11 bases separated the two germline ends. Germline CDR1 reads MNHNY; CDR2 reads SVGAGI (reference sequence). The CDR3 covers 14 residues. The CDR3 DNA follows: TGTGCCAGCAAAGGACTCCTCAACACCGGGGAGCTGTTTTTT. It codes for CASKGLLNTGELFF.

The chain recombines TRBV10-3 with TRBJ1-1, with D unclear. The CDR3 is 14 amino acids. Germline V lookup: CDR1 ENHRY, CDR2 SYGVKD. Trimming removed 5 bases at V and 5 bases at J, with 15 bases between. In DNA, the CDR3 is TGTGCCATCAGTAACAGACAAGTGGGGACTGAAGCTTTCTTT. Translated, it gives CAISNRQVGTEAFF.

The chain recombines TRBV28 with TRBJ2-1; D unclear. Trimming shortened V by 8 bases and J by 4 bases, and 15 bases separated the two germline ends. Germline assignment: CDR1 MDHEN and CDR2 SYDVKM. The CDR3 extends over 14 amino acids. CDR3 amino acids: CASCRSRQYNEQFF. The CDR3 coding sequence is TGTGCCAGCTGTCGCTCGCGCCAGTACAATGAGCAGTTCTTC.

The gene calls are TRBV5-1 and TRBJ2-1, with a tentative D call TRBD1 (5 bases). In germline, CDR1 is SGHRS, CDR2 YFSETQ. The CDR3 extends over 15 amino acids. Trimming pared 4 bases from V and 4 bases from J, leaving 15 bases between. DNA for the CDR3: TGCGCCAGCAGCCCCCAGGGTGTGGAGTACAATGAGCAGTTCTTC. Translated, it gives CASSPQGVEYNEQFF.

This clone was counted a few times. V is TRBV7-9 and J is TRBJ2-7; D ambiguous. The CDR3 has 12 amino acids. Trimming left V 1 base short and J 7 bases short, with 8 bases between. Looked up from germline, CDR1 is SEHNR and CDR2 is FQNEAQ (reference sequence). The CDR3 DNA is TGTGCCAGCAGCTTAGTCCTAAGGGAGCAGTACTTC. Translated, it gives CASSLVLREQYF.

This clone showed up just once. This sequence joins TRBV28 and TRBJ2-7, with D hard to call. Germline V lookup: CDR1 MDHEN, CDR2 SYDVKM. The germline V and J ends were trimmed by 5 bases and 5 bases, with 7 bases remaining between them. The CDR3 length is 11 residues. The CDR3 reads CASSVGNEQYF. DNA for the CDR3: TGTGCCAGCAGTGTGGGCAACGAGCAGTACTTC.

The rearrangement joins TRBV9 to TRBJ2-7; D unclear. Germline CDR1 reads SGDLS; CDR2 reads YYNGEE. Between the trimmed V and J ends, which lost 3 bases and 2 bases, there was a span of 15 bases. The CDR3 extends over 15 amino acids. CDR3 sequence reads: CASSASKERAYEQYF. In DNA form, the CDR3 reads TGTGCCAGCAGCGCCTCTAAAGAGAGAGCCTACGAGCAGTACTTC. Full variable domain (remainder filled in from reference TRBV9 and TRBJ2-7): DSGVTQTPKHLITATGQRVTLRCSPRSGDLSVYWYQQSLDQGLQFLIQYYNGEERAKGNILERFSAQQFPDLHSELNLSSLELGDSALYFCASSASKERAYEQYFGPGTRLTVT.

Details on this clone: The junction shows a germline mismatch at one end, possibly a read error. This chain joins TRBV6-1 and TRBJ2-5; 9 nucleotides agree with TRBD2. Germline V gene sequence: CDR1 MNHNS, CDR2 SASEGT. The CDR3 is 12 amino acids. CDR3 sequence (DNA): TGTGCCAGCAGTCAAGCGGGAGGCCGGCGGGACTTC. It is translated as CASSQAGGRRDF.

This sequence joins TRBV6-5 and TRBJ1-2; 8 bases are shared with TRBD1. The ends lost 5 bases at V and 7 bases at J; junction bases unmatched: 6. Germline V gene sequence: CDR1 MNHEY, CDR2 SVGAGI. The CDR3 spans 13 residues. CDR3 loop: CASSLDRARGYTF. The CDR3 DNA sequence: TGTGCCAGCAGTCTGGACAGGGCGCGTGGCTACACCTTC.

The CDR3 region is CASLRAAEQYF. CDR3 in DNA: TGTGCCAGCCTCCGGGCCGCCGAGCAGTACTTC. The chain links TRBV6-1 to TRBJ2-7, with D hard to call. V dropped 8 bases and J dropped 6 bases, with 11 bases sitting between them. The germline V gene has CDR1 MNHNS and CDR2 SASEGT. The CDR3 loop spans 11 amino acids.

This clone came up once. The chain links TRBV9 to TRBJ2-2, with D possibly being TRBD1 (5 bases). CDR3 length: 15 residues. Trimming cost V 0 bases and J 2 bases, with 8 bases left between them. CDR1 and CDR2 (germline): SGDLS, YYNGEE. CDR3 sequence (DNA): TGTGCCAGCAGCGTAGGCCGGACAAACACCGGGGAGCTGTTTTTT. Translation: CASSVGRTNTGELFF.

The chain employs TRBV7-9 and TRBJ2-5, with 9 bases fitting TRBD1. This CDR3 is 15 amino acids long. CDR1 SEHNR and CDR2 FQNEAQ come from the germline V gene (reference sequence). J lost 4 bases, V lost 5 bases, and 8 bases had no gene match. The CDR3 protein is CASSRPGQGRETQYF. CDR3 sequence (DNA): TGTGCCAGCAGCCGGCCGGGACAGGGACGAGAGACCCAGTACTTC.

The chain recombines TRBV4-3 with TRBJ2-7; the match to TRBD2 covers 9 bases. J gave up 3 bases and V 4 bases, and 4 bases lay outside the gene matches. CDR1 and CDR2 (germline): LGHNA, YSLEER. The CDR3 consists of 14 residues. The CDR3 region is CASSRSGGNYEQYF. CDR3 nucleotides: TGCGCCAGCAGCCGCAGCGGGGGGAACTACGAGCAGTACTTC.

CDR3 sequence reads: CASSLGIWGLGISNQPQHF. The CDR3 DNA follows: TGTGCCAGCAGTTTGGGGATATGGGGGCTCGGTATAAGCAATCAGCCCCAGCATTTT. The chain links TRBV28 to TRBJ1-5, with D tentatively TRBD1 (6 bases). Germline CDR1 and CDR2: MDHEN and SYDVKM. V lost 3 bases to trimming and J lost 1 base, with 22 bases between them. There are 19 residues in the CDR3.

This chain links TRBV30 with TRBJ1-6, with D hard to call. The V and J ends lost 1 base and 12 bases respectively, with 10 bases between them. The CDR3 totals 12 residues. Germline values: CDR1 GTSNPN, CDR2 SVGIG (reference sequence). As DNA, the CDR3 is TGTGCCTGGAGTGAGACCCCCCGACCCCTCCACTTT. Its translation is CAWSETPRPLHF.

The chain couples TRBV19 to TRBJ1-5; D is unresolved. Germline CDR1 and CDR2: LNHDA and SQIVND (reference sequence). CDR3 length: 13 residues. V was pared by 4 bases and J by 4 bases, with 8 bases between. CDR3: CASSNWENQPQHF. In DNA, the CDR3 is TGTGCCAGTAGTAACTGGGAAAATCAGCCCCAGCATTTT.

Only a few counts were recorded for this clone. The V call is TRBV7-9, the J call TRBJ2-2; D gene uncertain. The CDR3 spans 10 residues. Trimming pared 8 bases from V and 5 bases from J, leaving 3 bases between. Looked up from germline, CDR1 is SEHNR and CDR2 is FQNEAQ (reference sequence). The CDR3 bases are TGTGCCAGCGTAACCGGGGAGCTGTTTTTT. Translating gives CASVTGELFF.

The chain couples TRBV2 to TRBJ2-1; 11 bases map to TRBD2. Trimming cost V 6 bases and J 6 bases; bases outside gene matches: 10. This CDR3 contains 16 residues. CDR1 and CDR2 (germline): SNHLY, FYNNEI. The CDR3 region is CASSLNRLAGINEQFF. DNA for the CDR3: TGTGCCAGCAGCCTCAATCGACTAGCGGGAATCAATGAGCAGTTCTTC.

The V gene is TRBV6-5, the J gene TRBJ1-1; D is ambiguous. This CDR3 spans 14 amino acids. V dropped 5 bases and J dropped 3 bases, with 13 bases sitting between them. Looked up from germline, CDR1 is MNHEY and CDR2 is SVGAGI. The CDR3 region has the DNA TGTGCCAGCAGTCCCGGACCAACTGACACTGAAGCTTTCTTT. Encoded protein: CASSPGPTDTEAFF.

This clone was counted a single time. The rearrangement uses TRBV6-5 and TRBJ2-7; 8 nucleotides match TRBD2. The CDR3 totals 15 residues. The trim removed 6 bases at V and 3 bases at J, leaving 10 bases unmatched. Germline values: CDR1 MNHEY, CDR2 SVGAGI. DNA of the CDR3: TGTGCCAGCAGGAAAAGAGCGGGAGCGGGCTACGAGCAGTACTTC. The encoded protein is CASRKRAGAGYEQYF.

This clone was recorded only once. This sequence joins TRBV28 and TRBJ1-2; D is uncertain. CDR3 size: 16 residues. Germline CDR1 and CDR2: MDHEN and SYDVKM. Trimming shortened V by 5 bases and J by 0 bases, and 16 bases separated the two germline ends. DNA of the CDR3: TGTGCCAGCAGTCCCACCTGGGAGGCAGCTAACTATGGCTACACCTTC. This translates into CASSPTWEAANYGYTF.

The chain has TRBV4-3 and TRBJ2-1; D is undetermined. This CDR3 spans 13 amino acids. Germline assignment: CDR1 LGHNA and CDR2 YSLEER. V was shortened by 6 bases and J by 2 bases, with 8 bases between the two germline ends. CDR3 nucleotide sequence: TGCGCCAGCAGAAAGCTTCCCTACAATGAGCAGTTCTTC. It is translated as CASRKLPYNEQFF.

The rearrangement uses TRBV6-5 and TRBJ2-3, with D possibly being TRBD1 (5 bases). Trimming left V 3 bases short and J 4 bases short, with 17 bases between. Germline V gene lookup returns CDR1 MNHEY and CDR2 SVGAGI. The CDR3 covers 16 residues. For the CDR3, the DNA is TGTGCCAGCAGTTATCTCAGGGTAGATTTCCCAGATACGCAGTATTTT. The encoded protein is CASSYLRVDFPDTQYF.

This chain joins TRBV28 and TRBJ2-7; 7 positions agree with TRBD2. Trimming removed 5 bases from V and 9 bases from J; junction bases left unmatched: 10. The CDR3 runs 13 residues. In germline, CDR1 is MDHEN, CDR2 SYDVKM. This CDR3 is CASSAGLGEGQYF. The CDR3 DNA is TGTGCCAGCAGTGCCGGACTAGGGGAAGGGCAGTACTTC.